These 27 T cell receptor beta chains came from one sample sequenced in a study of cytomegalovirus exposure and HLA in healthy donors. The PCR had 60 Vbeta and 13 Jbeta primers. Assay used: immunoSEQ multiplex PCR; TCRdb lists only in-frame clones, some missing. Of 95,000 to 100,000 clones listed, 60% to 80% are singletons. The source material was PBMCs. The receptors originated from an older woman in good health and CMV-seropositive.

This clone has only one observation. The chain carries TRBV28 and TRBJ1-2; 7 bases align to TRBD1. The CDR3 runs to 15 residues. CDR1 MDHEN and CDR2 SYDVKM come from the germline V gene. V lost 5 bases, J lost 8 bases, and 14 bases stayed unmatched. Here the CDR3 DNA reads TGTGCCAGCAGTCCCAGGGGGGAACAGGCCCGGGGCTACACCTTC. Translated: CASSPRGEQARGYTF.

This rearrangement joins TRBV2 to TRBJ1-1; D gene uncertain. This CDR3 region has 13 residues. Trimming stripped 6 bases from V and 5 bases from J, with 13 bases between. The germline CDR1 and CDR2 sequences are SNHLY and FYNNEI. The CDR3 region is CASSTSRETEAFF. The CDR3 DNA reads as TGTGCCAGCAGCACTAGTAGGGAGACTGAAGCTTTCTTT.

The CDR3 is CASSVGGGRALETQYF. CDR3 DNA: TGTGCCAGCAGCGTAGGTGGCGGGAGGGCCCTGGAGACCCAGTACTTC. This chain joins TRBV9 and TRBJ2-5; TRBD2 matches 9 bases. The CDR3 consists of 16 residues. CDR1 is SGDLS and CDR2 is YYNGEE in the germline V gene. Trimming cost V 0 bases and J 5 bases; bases outside gene matches: 8.

The CDR3: CAISGGLAAQETQYF. Written as DNA, the CDR3 is TGTGCCATCAGCGGTGGTCTAGCGGCTCAAGAGACCCAGTACTTC. This chain uses TRBV10-3 with TRBJ2-5; TRBD2 agrees at 7 bases. This CDR3 comprises 15 residues. The J segment lost 2 bases and the V segment lost 6 bases, leaving 9 bases of the junction unmatched. From germline, CDR1 is ENHRY and CDR2 SYGVKD.

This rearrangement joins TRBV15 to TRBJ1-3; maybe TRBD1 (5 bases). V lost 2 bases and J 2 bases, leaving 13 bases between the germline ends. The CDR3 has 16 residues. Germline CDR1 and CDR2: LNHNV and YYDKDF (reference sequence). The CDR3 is CATSRQLGHTGNTIYF. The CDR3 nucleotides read TGTGCCACCAGCAGACAACTGGGGCACACTGGAAACACCATATATTTT.

In DNA form, the CDR3 reads TGTGCCAGCAGCTTGGCCTACAGGGGGCGCGGACACGAGCAGTACTTC. Protein sequence: CASSLAYRGRGHEQYF. The chain links TRBV5-5 to TRBJ2-7, with 9 bases that match TRBD1. This CDR3 region has 16 residues. V lost 0 bases and J lost 5; bases outside the gene matches: 9. Germline values: CDR1 SGHKS, CDR2 YYEKEE (reference sequence). The complete variable domain, with remaining parts taken from reference TRBV5-5 and TRBJ2-7, reads DAGVTQSPTHLIKTRGQQVTLRCSPISGHKSVSWYQQVLGQGPQFIFQYYEKEERGRGNFPDRFSARQFPNYSSELNVNALLLGDSALYLCASSLAYRGRGHEQYFGPGTRLTVT.

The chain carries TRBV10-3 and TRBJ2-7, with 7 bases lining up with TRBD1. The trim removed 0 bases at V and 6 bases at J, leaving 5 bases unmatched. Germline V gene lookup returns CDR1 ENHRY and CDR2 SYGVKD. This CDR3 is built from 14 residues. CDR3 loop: CAISESGTAPEQYF. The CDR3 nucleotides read TGTGCCATCAGTGAGTCCGGGACAGCCCCCGAGCAGTACTTC.

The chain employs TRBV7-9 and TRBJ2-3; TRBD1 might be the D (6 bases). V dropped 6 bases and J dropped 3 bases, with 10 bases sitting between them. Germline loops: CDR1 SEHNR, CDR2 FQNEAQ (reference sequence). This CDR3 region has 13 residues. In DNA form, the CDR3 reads TGTGCCAGCAGATCAGGGGCGACAGATACGCAGTATTTT. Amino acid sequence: CASRSGATDTQYF. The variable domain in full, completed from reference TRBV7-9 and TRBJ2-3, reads DTGVSQNPRHKITKRGQNVTFRCDPISEHNRLYWYRQTLGQGPEFLTYFQNEAQLEKSRLLSDRFSAERPKGSFSTLEIQRTEQGDSAMYLCASRSGATDTQYFGPGTRLTVL.

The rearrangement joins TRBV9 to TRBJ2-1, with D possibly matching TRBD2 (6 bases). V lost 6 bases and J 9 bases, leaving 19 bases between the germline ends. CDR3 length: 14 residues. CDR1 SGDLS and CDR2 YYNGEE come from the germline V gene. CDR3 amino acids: CASTSPGVRGEQFF. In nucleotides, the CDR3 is TGTGCCAGCACCTCCCCGGGGGTAAGGGGTGAGCAGTTCTTC. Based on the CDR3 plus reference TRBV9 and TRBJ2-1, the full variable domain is DSGVTQTPKHLITATGQRVTLRCSPRSGDLSVYWYQQSLDQGLQFLIQYYNGEERAKGNILERFSAQQFPDLHSELNLSSLELGDSALYFCASTSPGVRGEQFFGPGTRLTVL.

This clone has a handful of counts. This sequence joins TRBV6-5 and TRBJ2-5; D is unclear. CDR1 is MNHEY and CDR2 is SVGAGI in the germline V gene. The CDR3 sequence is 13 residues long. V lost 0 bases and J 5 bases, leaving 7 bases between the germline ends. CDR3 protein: CASSYSRWETQYF. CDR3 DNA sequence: TGTGCCAGCAGTTACTCGAGGTGGGAGACCCAGTACTTC.

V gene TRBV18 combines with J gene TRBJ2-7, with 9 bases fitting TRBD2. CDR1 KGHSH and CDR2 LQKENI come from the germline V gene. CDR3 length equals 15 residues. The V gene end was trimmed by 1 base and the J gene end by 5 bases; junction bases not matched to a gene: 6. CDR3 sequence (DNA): TGTGCCAGCTCACCACTAGCGGGAGCGGCAGACGAGCAGTACTTC. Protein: CASSPLAGAADEQYF.

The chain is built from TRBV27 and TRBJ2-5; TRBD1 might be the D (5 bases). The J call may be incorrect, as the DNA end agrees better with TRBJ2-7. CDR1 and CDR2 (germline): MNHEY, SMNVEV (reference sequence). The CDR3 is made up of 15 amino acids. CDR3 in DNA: TGTGCCAGCAGTTTCGACAGAAGCTTCTCCTACGAGCAGTACTTC. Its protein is CASSFDRSFSYEQYF.

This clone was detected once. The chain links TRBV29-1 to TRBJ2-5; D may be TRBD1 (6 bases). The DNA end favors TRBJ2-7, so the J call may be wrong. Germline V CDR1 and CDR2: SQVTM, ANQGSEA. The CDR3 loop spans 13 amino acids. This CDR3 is CSVRKTGTYEQYF. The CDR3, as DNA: TGCAGCGTAAGAAAGACAGGTACCTACGAGCAGTACTTC.

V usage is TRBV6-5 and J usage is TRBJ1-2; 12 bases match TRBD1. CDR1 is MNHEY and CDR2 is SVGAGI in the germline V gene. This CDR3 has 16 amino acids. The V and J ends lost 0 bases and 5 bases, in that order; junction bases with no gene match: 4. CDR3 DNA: TGTGCCAGCAGTTACTCGGGACAGGGGGCATTTTATGGCTACACCTTC. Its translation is CASSYSGQGAFYGYTF.

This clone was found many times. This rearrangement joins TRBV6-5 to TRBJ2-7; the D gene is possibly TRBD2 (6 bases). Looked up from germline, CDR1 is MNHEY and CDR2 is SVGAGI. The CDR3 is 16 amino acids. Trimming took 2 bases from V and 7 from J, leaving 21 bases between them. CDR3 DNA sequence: TGTGCCAGCAGTTACGGCCCCGCGGGACTTTCTACGGAGCAGTACTTC. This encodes CASSYGPAGLSTEQYF.

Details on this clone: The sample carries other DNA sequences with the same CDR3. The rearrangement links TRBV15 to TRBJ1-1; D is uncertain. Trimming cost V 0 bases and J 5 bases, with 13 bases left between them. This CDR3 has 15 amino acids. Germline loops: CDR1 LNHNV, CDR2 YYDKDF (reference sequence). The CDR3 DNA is TGTGCCACCAGCAGAGATCGAGGATTTGGTACTGAAGCTTTCTTT. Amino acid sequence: CATSRDRGFGTEAFF.

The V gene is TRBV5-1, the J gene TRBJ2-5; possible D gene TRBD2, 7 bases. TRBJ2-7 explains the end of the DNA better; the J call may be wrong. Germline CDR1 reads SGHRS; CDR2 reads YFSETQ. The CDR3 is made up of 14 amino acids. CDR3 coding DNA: TGCGCCAGCAGCCCCCTAGGGGGGGGCCACGAGCAGTACTTC. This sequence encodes CASSPLGGGHEQYF.

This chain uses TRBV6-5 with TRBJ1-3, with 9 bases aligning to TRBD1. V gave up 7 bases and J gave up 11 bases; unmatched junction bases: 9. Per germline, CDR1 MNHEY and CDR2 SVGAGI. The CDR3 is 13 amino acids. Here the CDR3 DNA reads TGTGCCAGCATAGGGACAGGGCTTATCTCCATATATTTT. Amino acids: CASIGTGLISIYF.

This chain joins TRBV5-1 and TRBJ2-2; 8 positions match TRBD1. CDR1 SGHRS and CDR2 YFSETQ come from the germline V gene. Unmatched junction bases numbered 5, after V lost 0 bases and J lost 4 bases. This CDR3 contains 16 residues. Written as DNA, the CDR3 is TGCGCCAGCAGCTTGGCCGGGACAGGCCTCACCGGGGAGCTGTTTTTT. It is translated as CASSLAGTGLTGELFF.

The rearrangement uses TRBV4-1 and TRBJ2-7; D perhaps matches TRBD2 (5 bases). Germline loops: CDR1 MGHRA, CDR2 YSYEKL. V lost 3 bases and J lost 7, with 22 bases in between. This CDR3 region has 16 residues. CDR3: CASSQTPRRWPWEQYF. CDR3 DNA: TGCGCCAGCAGCCAGACGCCCAGGAGGTGGCCTTGGGAGCAGTACTTC.

This chain's CDR3 is CATSKGQGLREQYF. The CDR3, as DNA: TGTGCCACCAGCAAGGGACAGGGTTTGAGGGAGCAGTACTTC. The chain couples TRBV15 to TRBJ2-7, with TRBD1 matching over 9 bases. The CDR3 loop spans 14 amino acids. Trimming cost V 4 bases and J 7 bases; bases outside gene matches: 8. The V gene's germline CDR1 is LNHNV and CDR2 YYDKDF (reference sequence).

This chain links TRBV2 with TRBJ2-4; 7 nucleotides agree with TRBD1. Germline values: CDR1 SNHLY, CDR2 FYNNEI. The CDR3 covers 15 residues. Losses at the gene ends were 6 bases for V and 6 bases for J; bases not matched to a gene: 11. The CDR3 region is CASSTYSQGTNIQYF. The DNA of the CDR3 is TGTGCCAGCAGCACCTACTCACAGGGGACAAACATTCAGTACTTC.

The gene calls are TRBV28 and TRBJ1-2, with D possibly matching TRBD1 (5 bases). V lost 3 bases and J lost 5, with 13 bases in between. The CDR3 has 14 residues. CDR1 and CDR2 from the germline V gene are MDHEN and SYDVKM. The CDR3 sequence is CASSLVGRTYGYTF. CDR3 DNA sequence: TGTGCCAGCAGTTTGGTCGGCAGGACATATGGCTACACCTTC.

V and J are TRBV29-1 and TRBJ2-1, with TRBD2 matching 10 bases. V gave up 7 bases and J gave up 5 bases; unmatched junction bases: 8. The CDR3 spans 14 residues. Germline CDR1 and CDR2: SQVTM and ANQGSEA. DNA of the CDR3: TGCAGCGCTCAGACTAGCGGGCGAAACAATGAGCAGTTCTTC. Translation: CSAQTSGRNNEQFF.

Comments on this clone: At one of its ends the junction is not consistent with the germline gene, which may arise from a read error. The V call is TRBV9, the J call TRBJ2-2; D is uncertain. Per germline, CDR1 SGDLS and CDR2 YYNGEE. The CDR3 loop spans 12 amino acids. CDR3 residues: CAGSVVDGELFF. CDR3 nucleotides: TGTGCCGGCAGCGTAGTAGATGGGGAGCTGTTTTTT.

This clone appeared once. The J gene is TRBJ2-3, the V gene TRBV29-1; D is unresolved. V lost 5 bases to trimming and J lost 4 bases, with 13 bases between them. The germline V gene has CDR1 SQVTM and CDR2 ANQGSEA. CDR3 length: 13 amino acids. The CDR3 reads CSVWWAVADTQYF. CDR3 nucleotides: TGCAGCGTTTGGTGGGCAGTTGCAGATACGCAGTATTTT.

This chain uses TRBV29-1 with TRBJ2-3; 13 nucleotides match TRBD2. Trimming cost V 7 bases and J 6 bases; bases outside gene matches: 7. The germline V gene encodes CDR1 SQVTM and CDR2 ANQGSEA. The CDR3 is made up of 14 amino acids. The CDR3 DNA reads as TGCAGCGCGACACTAGCGGGAGGGCTTGATACGCAGTATTTT. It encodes CSATLAGGLDTQYF.